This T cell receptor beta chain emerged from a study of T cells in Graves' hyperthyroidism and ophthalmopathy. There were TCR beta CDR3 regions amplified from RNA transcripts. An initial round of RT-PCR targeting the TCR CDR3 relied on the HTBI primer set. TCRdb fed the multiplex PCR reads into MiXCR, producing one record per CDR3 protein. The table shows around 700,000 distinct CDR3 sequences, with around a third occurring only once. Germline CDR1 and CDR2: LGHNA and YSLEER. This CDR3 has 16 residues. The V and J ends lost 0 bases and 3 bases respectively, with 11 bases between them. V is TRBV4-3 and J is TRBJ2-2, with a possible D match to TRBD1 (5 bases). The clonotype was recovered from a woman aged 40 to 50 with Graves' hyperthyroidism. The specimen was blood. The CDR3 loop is CASSQDSTEDTGELFF. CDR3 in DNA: TGCGCCAGCAGCCAAGATTCGACAGAGGACACCGGGGAGCTGTTTTTT.